This T cell receptor (beta chain) was found in a study of cytomegalovirus exposure and HLA in healthy donors. The overall study: Most donors, roughly 84% of over 300 genotyped, fell in the Caucasian-associated ancestry cluster.

It was with 60 Vbeta and 13 Jbeta primers that the PCR ran. This table comes from immunoSEQ multiplex PCR, and its TCRdb copy is limited to in-frame clones, with some not included. The top ten clones hold over 4% of a sample with under 130,000 clones, under 85% of them seen once. This clone was seen a single time. The V and J ends lost 0 bases and 9 bases respectively, with 15 bases between them. This CDR3 comprises 14 residues. The germline gives CDR1 SGHDN, CDR2 FVKESK. Sample: PBMCs. The clonotype originates from a man aged 50 to 60 in good health and CMV-seropositive. V is TRBV14 and J is TRBJ2-7, with D uncertain. The CDR3 DNA reads as TGTGCCAGCAGCCAAGATCTGGTGAGTCCTGGGCAGTACTTC. It is translated as CASSQDLVSPGQYF.